This TCR beta chain was identified during a study of OX40 agonist ivuxolimab in advanced cancers. Patients had blood sampled at baseline and again on cycle 4 day 1 and cycle 7 day 1. The V gene's germline CDR1 is MGHRA and CDR2 YSYEKL. Trimming removed 2 bases at V and 3 bases at J, with 11 bases between. This CDR3 is 14 amino acids long. This clone turned up a few times. Antigen: not known. Study results and limitations: At 0.1 to 3.0 mg/kg and by week 6, CD4+ and CD8+ T cells in the blood had expanded clonally. Relative to CD4+, CD8+ T cells held more expanded clones on average. Among the lowest levels of clonal expansion were found in partial responders at 0.1-3.0 mg/kg.

Libraries were prepared by immunoSEQ multiplex PCR; TCRdb keeps only in-frame clonotypes and omits some of them. The sample shows around 70,000 clones, roughly 89% of them seen only once. This chain connects TRBV4-1 to TRBJ2-7; D is perhaps TRBD1 (6 bases). The clonotype comes from an adult with an advanced solid tumor such as melanoma, head and neck, liver or kidney cancer. This specimen consisted of CD4+ or CD8+ T cells sorted from blood, obtained in a trial of the OX40 agonist ivuxolimab. The CDR3 coding sequence is TGCGCCAGCAGCCAAACCGGGACACTCTACGAGCAGTACTTC. Amino acid sequence: CASSQTGTLYEQYF.